This TCR beta chain was captured by sequencing in a study of Ad26.COV2.S vaccination and SARS-CoV-2 variants. Overall study: Enrolled in COV1001, the donor was in the Ad26.COV2.S trial arm, which received the vaccine. Study results and caveats: Spike-specific TCR breadth in vaccine recipients exceeded that seen in placebo recipients. People who got the vaccine or the placebo had similar non-spike TCR breadth.

The assay was immunoSEQ multiplex PCR, and TCRdb's table has in-frame clones only and misses some. The sample shows about 350,000 clones, around 84% of them seen only once. Treatment defined: some 20 received Ad26.COV2.S at low or high dose, single or two shots; five or six received placebo; per-sample allocation not given. Sampling took place 63 days after the first vaccine or placebo injection. An Ad26 vector was used to express Wuhan-strain SARS-CoV-2 spike as the vaccine. This CDR3 contains 15 residues. The germline V gene has CDR1 LNHDA and CDR2 SQIVND (reference sequence). V was shortened by 4 bases and J by 0 bases, with 7 bases between the two germline ends. Points on this clone: The antigen remains undetermined.

The sample consisted of peripheral blood, taken in a trial of Ad26.COV2.S vaccine versus placebo. The chain recombines TRBV19 with TRBJ2-6; D remains unclear. This TCR derives from a person between 18 and 65 years old who received the Ad26.COV2.S COVID-19 vaccine or a placebo. CDR3 in DNA: TGTGCCAGTAGTAAGGGATTCTCTGGGGCCAACGTCCTGACTTTC. It codes for CASSKGFSGANVLTF.